This T cell receptor beta chain originates from a study of Graves' ophthalmopathy and Graves' hyperthyroidism. Whole-study results and caveats: Blood also held most thyroid clonotypes expanded above 0.001 frequency.

Those donors who had ophthalmopathy presented with moderate-to-severe activity, a CAS of ≥3, a NOSPECS of ≥4 and a duration under 3 months. Physicians reached a diagnosis by relying on clinical symptoms, serum thyroxine, TRAb, thyroid ultrasound and orbital computed tomography. Many counts were recorded for this clonotype. What it binds is not known. The V end was cut by 4 bases, the J end by 0 bases, with 10 bases between. The germline V gene encodes CDR1 MDHEN and CDR2 SYDVKM. There are 14 residues in the CDR3. Amplified TCR beta CDR3 regions were obtained using RNA transcripts as template. The library came from an HTBI-primed first-round RT-PCR and a second-round multiplex PCR. TCRdb reanalysed the multiplex PCR reads using MiXCR and keeps one entry per CDR3 protein. The sample has approximately 480,000 distinct CDR3 sequences, under 15% seen once.

The sequence was collected from a young woman with Graves' ophthalmopathy. The specimen was blood. The chain recombines TRBV28 with TRBJ2-7; possibly TRBD1 for D (5 bases). Here the CDR3 DNA reads TGTGCCAGCAGTTCTACAGGCGACTCCTACGAGCAGTACTTC. Protein: CASSSTGDSYEQYF.